The 23 T cell receptor beta chains in this list originate from one sample, sequenced in a study of T-cell reconstitution after alpha-beta-depleted transplantation in children. Preparation of the TCRbeta library was carried out with unique molecular identifiers. TCRdb fed the PCR reads into MiXCR, producing one record per CDR3 protein. The repertoire holds 640,000 or so distinct CDR3 sequences, with roughly 15% as singletons. The sequencing used PBMCs from the stem cell graft donor, collected from the stem cell graft. These receptors originate from a human donor who donated a stem cell graft to a child with acute myeloid leukemia.

There are many counts of this clonotype. The chain links TRBV6-1 to TRBJ2-3; D is possibly TRBD2 (6 bases). Germline CDR1 is MNHNS and CDR2 is SASEGT. V lost 5 bases and J 6 bases, leaving 18 bases between the germline ends. This CDR3 comprises 15 residues. CDR3 amino acids: CASSLGRGLRDTQYF. The CDR3 coding sequence is TGTGCCAGCAGTCTTGGGCGGGGCCTTCGCGATACGCAGTATTTT.

This clonotype was observed many times. The chain carries TRBV7-2 and TRBJ2-5, with a weak D call TRBD2 (5 bases). Trimming took 0 bases from V and 7 from J, leaving 12 bases between them. Germline V lookup: CDR1 SGHTA, CDR2 FQGNSA. CDR3 length: 14 residues. The CDR3 coding sequence is TGTGCCAGCAGCTTAGCGGCGGGCCCGGGGACCCAGTACTTC. Amino acids: CASSLAAGPGTQYF.

Only a few counts were recorded for this clonotype. The chain links TRBV6-5 to TRBJ2-4; D not resolved. The length of the CDR3 is 15 residues. CDR1 is MNHEY and CDR2 is SVGAGI in the germline V gene. The germline V and J ends were trimmed by 1 base and 0 bases, with 7 bases remaining between them. The CDR3, as DNA: TGTGCCAGCAGTTACTACAGCTTAGCCAAAAACATTCAGTACTTC. Protein sequence: CASSYYSLAKNIQYF.

This clonotype was seen repeatedly, ten times or more. V is TRBV7-2 and J is TRBJ2-7; TRBD1 or TRBD2 may be the D gene (6 bases each). Trimming stripped 5 bases from V and 2 bases from J, with 16 bases between. Germline values: CDR1 SGHTA, CDR2 FQGNSA. The CDR3 runs 15 residues. CDR3 loop: CASSPPGAYAYEQYF. CDR3 DNA sequence: TGTGCCAGCAGCCCCCCGGGGGCCTACGCCTACGAGCAGTACTTC.

This clonotype showed up just a few times. CDR3 sequence (DNA): TGTGCCAGCAGCCCGGAGGGGCTCCTCTATAATTCACCCCTCCACTTT. This translates into CASSPEGLLYNSPLHF. The V call is TRBV5-5, the J call TRBJ1-6; D perhaps matches TRBD1 (5 bases). The V and J ends lost 4 bases and 3 bases respectively, with 14 bases between them. The CDR3 sequence is 16 residues long. The V gene's germline CDR1 is SGHKS and CDR2 YYEKEE (reference sequence).

This clonotype occurred a few times. The gene calls are TRBV5-6 and TRBJ2-1; D is unclear. Germline V CDR1 and CDR2: SGHDT, YYEEEE. V shed 1 base and J shed 0 bases, with 8 bases lying between them. There are 15 residues in the CDR3. The CDR3 protein is CASSLLARSYNEQFF. DNA for the CDR3: TGTGCCAGCAGCTTGTTGGCACGCTCCTACAATGAGCAGTTCTTC.

The chain combines TRBV4-3 with TRBJ2-5; D tentatively fits TRBD1 or TRBD2 (7 bases each). In germline, CDR1 is LGHNA, CDR2 YSLEER. The CDR3 sequence is 14 residues long. The germline V and J ends were trimmed by 4 bases and 9 bases, with 18 bases remaining between them. CDR3 sequence reads: CASSRKDREGAQYF. The CDR3 DNA follows: TGCGCCAGCAGCCGGAAAGACAGGGAGGGGGCCCAGTACTTC.

This clonotype was seen ten or more times. The J gene is TRBJ2-7, the V gene TRBV12-3 or TRBV12-4; D unresolved. The CDR3 is 14 residues long. Trimming took off 5 bases at V and 2 bases at J, with 13 bases between the two ends. Here the CDR3 reads CASSLNGQTYEQYF. DNA of the CDR3: TGTGCCAGCAGTCTGAACGGGCAGACCTACGAGCAGTACTTC.

This clonotype has a handful of counts. The rearrangement joins TRBV19 to TRBJ1-2; D is unclear. CDR3 size: 12 residues. The germline V and J ends were trimmed by 2 bases and 6 bases, with 7 bases remaining between them. The germline V gene encodes CDR1 LNHDA and CDR2 SQIVND (reference sequence). DNA for the CDR3: TGTGCCAGTAGTATAAACCTTCATGGCTACACCTTC. As protein: CASSINLHGYTF.

In its sample, this clonotype was seen many times. V usage is TRBV5-1 and J usage is TRBJ1-2; D unresolved. V was shortened by 6 bases and J by 8 bases, with 8 bases between the two germline ends. CDR3 size: 10 residues. Germline V gives CDR1 SGHRS, CDR2 YFSETQ. CDR3 DNA: TGCGCCAGCACGAGTTACGGCTACACCTTC. Protein sequence: CASTSYGYTF.

This clonotype has a handful of counts. The CDR3 sequence: CASSLPRGAGQPQHF. CDR3 coding DNA: TGTGCCAGCAGCTTACCCAGGGGGGCAGGACAGCCCCAGCATTTT. The genes are TRBV7-2 and TRBJ1-5; 7 bases match TRBD1. The ends lost 2 bases at V and 7 bases at J; junction bases unmatched: 8. The CDR3 is 15 residues long. Germline-derived CDR1 and CDR2 are SGHTA and FQGNSA.

J is TRBJ2-5 and V is TRBV12-3 or TRBV12-4; a weak D match, TRBD2 (5 bases). Trimming cost V 2 bases and J 1 base, with 8 bases left between them. The CDR3 consists of 14 residues. This CDR3 reads CASSLNGIQETQYF. The CDR3 nucleotides are TGTGCCAGCAGTTTAAACGGGATCCAAGAGACCCAGTACTTC.

In this sample, this clonotype turned up many times. J is TRBJ2-3 and V is TRBV20-1, with D uncertain. The CDR3 runs to 14 residues. V was shortened by 3 bases and J by 4 bases, with 14 bases between the two germline ends. Germline V gene sequence: CDR1 DFQATT, CDR2 SNEGSKA (reference sequence). CDR3 sequence: CSARMGAVADTQYF. The CDR3 DNA sequence: TGCAGTGCTAGGATGGGTGCTGTGGCAGATACGCAGTATTTT.

V is TRBV4-2 and J is TRBJ2-7; D is unclear. The CDR3 loop spans 17 amino acids. Germline loops: CDR1 LGHNA, CDR2 YNFKEQ. V was pared by 3 bases and J by 2 bases, with 20 bases between. This CDR3 reads CASSQPSGRLSTYEQYV. CDR3 nucleotides: TGTGCCAGCAGCCAGCCATCCGGCAGATTGTCAACCTACGAGCAGTACGTC.

This clonotype was counted at least ten times. The gene calls are TRBV7-9 and TRBJ1-2, with 7 positions matching TRBD1. With V trimmed by 10 bases and J by 3 bases, 14 bases remained unmatched. Germline loops: CDR1 SEHNR, CDR2 FQNEAQ (reference sequence). CDR3 size: 15 residues. The CDR3 is CAIINGDQGDYGYTF. DNA of the CDR3: TGTGCCATCATCAACGGGGACCAGGGGGACTATGGCTACACCTTC.

V gene TRBV6-1 combines with J gene TRBJ2-7, with D perhaps TRBD1 or TRBD2 (5 bases each). Germline V gene sequence: CDR1 MNHNS, CDR2 SASEGT. The CDR3 totals 12 residues. CDR3 sequence: CASRDGSYDQYV. The CDR3 region has the DNA TGTGCCAGCCGGGACGGTTCCTACGACCAGTACGTC.

This clonotype was recorded at least ten times. The CDR3 protein is CSVEDQGAYEQFF. The CDR3 nucleotides read TGCAGCGTTGAAGATCAGGGGGCATATGAGCAGTTCTTC. The V and J genes are TRBV29-1 and TRBJ2-1, with 8 nucleotides matching TRBD1. The CDR3 contains 13 residues. Looked up from germline, CDR1 is SQVTM and CDR2 is ANQGSEA. J was trimmed by 8 bases and V by 0 bases; bases with no gene match: 3.

This clonotype was seen ten or more times. The V gene is TRBV20-1, the J gene TRBJ1-2; D unresolved. The V end lost 0 bases, the J end lost 7 bases, and 6 bases lay between the germline ends. The CDR3 loop spans 11 amino acids. Per the germline V gene, CDR1 is DFQATT and CDR2 is SNEGSKA (reference sequence). The CDR3 DNA reads TGCAGTGCTAGAGATCCGGGTGGCTACACCTTC. This codes for CSARDPGGYTF.

Many counts were recorded for this clonotype. This chain connects TRBV27 to TRBJ2-2; 11 bases agree with TRBD2. V was clipped by 6 bases and J by 3 bases; unmatched bases: 12. The CDR3 has 18 amino acids. Germline V gene sequence: CDR1 MNHEY, CDR2 SMNVEV (reference sequence). CDR3 in amino acids: CASSPPGLAAMDTGELFF. CDR3 DNA sequence: TGTGCCAGCAGCCCCCCGGGACTAGCGGCCATGGACACCGGGGAGCTGTTTTTT.

This clonotype was seen a few times. The CDR3 region has the DNA TGTGCCAGCAGCCCGGACAGGTCAGGAGAGACCCAGTACTTC. As protein: CASSPDRSGETQYF. The chain links TRBV11-2 to TRBJ2-5, with 7 bases lining up with TRBD1. J lost 4 bases, V lost 5 bases, and 7 bases had no gene match. Germline V CDR1 and CDR2: SGHAT, FQNNGV. This CDR3 has 14 amino acids.

A few counts support this clonotype. The chain carries TRBV12-3 or TRBV12-4 and TRBJ2-1; 13 bases match TRBD2. The junction had 14 bases not matched to a gene; V was cut back by 6 bases and J by 0 bases. CDR3 length: 20 amino acids. The CDR3 nucleotides are TGTGCCAGCAGACCCACCCGGGGGACTAGCGGGGCCCTCTCCTACAATGAGCAGTTCTTC. It yields the protein CASRPTRGTSGALSYNEQFF.

The J gene is TRBJ1-3, the V gene TRBV4-1; 8 nucleotides align to TRBD1. The V gene end was trimmed by 5 bases and the J gene end by 1 base; junction bases not matched to a gene: 4. CDR3 length: 15 amino acids. Germline-derived CDR1 and CDR2 are MGHRA and YSYEKL. CDR3 sequence reads: CASSKDRASGNTIYF. CDR3 DNA: TGCGCCAGCAGCAAGGACAGGGCGTCTGGAAACACCATATATTTT.

This clonotype showed up many times. The V call is TRBV6-5, the J call TRBJ1-1; TRBD1 agrees at 10 bases. After removal of 4 bases from V and 4 bases from J, the junction contained 9 bases not matched to a gene. Looked up from germline, CDR1 is MNHEY and CDR2 is SVGAGI. CDR3 length equals 16 residues. The CDR3 DNA is TGTGCCAGCAGTTGGTGGGACAGGGGATCGGGCACTGAAGCTTTCTTT. Its protein product is CASSWWDRGSGTEAFF.